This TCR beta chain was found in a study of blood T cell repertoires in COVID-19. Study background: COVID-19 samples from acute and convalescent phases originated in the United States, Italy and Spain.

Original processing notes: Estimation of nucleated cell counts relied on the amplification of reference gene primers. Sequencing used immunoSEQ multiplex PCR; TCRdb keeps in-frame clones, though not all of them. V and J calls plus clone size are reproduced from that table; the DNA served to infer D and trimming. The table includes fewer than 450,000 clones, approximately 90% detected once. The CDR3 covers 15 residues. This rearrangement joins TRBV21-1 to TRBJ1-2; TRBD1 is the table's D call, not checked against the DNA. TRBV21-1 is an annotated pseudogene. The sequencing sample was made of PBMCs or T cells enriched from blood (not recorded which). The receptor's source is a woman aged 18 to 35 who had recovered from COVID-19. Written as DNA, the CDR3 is TGTGCCAGCAGGGTGGACAGACCAGATAACTATGGCTACACCTTC. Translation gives CASRVDRPDNYGYTF.